One sample yielded the 10 T cell receptor beta chains listed below, sequenced in a study of blood T cells in healthy people across ages. A second about 7 to 12 cycle PCR used barcoded and J-beta primers. TCRdb fed the 5' RACE reads into MiXCR, producing one record per CDR3 protein. The sample includes approximately 810,000 distinct CDR3 sequences, roughly 26% of them seen just once. Sequencing input: blood. All receptors come from a woman at least 80 years old in good health.

The V and J genes are TRBV6-2 or TRBV6-3 and TRBJ1-4, with D possibly matching TRBD1 (5 bases). Trimming took off 2 bases at V and 0 bases at J, with 13 bases between the two ends. Germline V gives CDR1 MNHEY, CDR2 SVGEGT. The CDR3 is 17 amino acids. The CDR3 protein is CASSYGPETATNEKLFF. The CDR3 region has the DNA TGTGCCAGCAGTTACGGTCCTGAGACAGCAACTAATGAAAAACTGTTTTTT.

As for this clonotype: This may be a read error: a much more frequent sequence differs by one nucleotide. The rearrangement uses TRBV4-1 and TRBJ2-5; D remains ambiguous. The CDR3 spans 16 residues. CDR1 is MGHRA and CDR2 is YSYEKL in the germline V gene. Here the CDR3 reads CASSPRSGTTAETRYF. As DNA, the CDR3 is TGCGCCAGCAGCCCAAGATCAGGAACTACGGCAGAGACCCGGTACTTC.

V gene TRBV6-5 combines with J gene TRBJ1-6, with 7 bases aligning to TRBD1. Looked up from germline, CDR1 is MNHEY and CDR2 is SVGAGI. The CDR3 has 16 residues. J was trimmed by 7 bases and V by 5 bases; bases with no gene match: 11. DNA for the CDR3: TGTGCCAGCAGTCCCCCCCGGGACAGAGGCAATTCACCCCTCCACTTT. It specifies CASSPPRDRGNSPLHF.

This clonotype was seen at least ten times. This rearrangement joins TRBV12-3 or TRBV12-4 to TRBJ1-5; 10 nucleotides line up with TRBD1. V was pared by 6 bases and J by 6 bases, with 5 bases of the junction left unmatched. The CDR3 contains 14 residues. DNA for the CDR3: TGTGCCAGCAGATGGACAGGGGGAAGTCAGCCCCAGCATTTT. The encoded protein is CASRWTGGSQPQHF.

Many counts were recorded for this clonotype. The chain carries TRBV5-1 and TRBJ2-3; the D gene is possibly TRBD1 (6 bases). This CDR3 spans 14 amino acids. Germline-derived CDR1 and CDR2 are SGHRS and YFSETQ. Between the trimmed V and J ends, which lost 2 bases and 3 bases, there was a span of 10 bases. The CDR3 sequence is CASSLQTGTDTQYF. In DNA, the CDR3 is TGCGCCAGCAGCTTACAAACAGGGACAGATACGCAGTATTTT.

The chain links TRBV3-1 to TRBJ2-2; D is unclear. Trimming took 1 base from V and 1 from J, leaving 13 bases between them. The CDR3 extends over 17 amino acids. Looked up from germline, CDR1 is LGHDT and CDR2 is YNNKEL (reference sequence). The CDR3: CASSQVLGRMNTGELFF. The CDR3 DNA reads as TGTGCCAGCAGCCAAGTCCTCGGGCGAATGAACACCGGGGAGCTGTTTTTT.

To note about this clonotype: A single base separates this from a much larger clone, so it may be a read error. CDR3 DNA: TGTGCCAGCAGTTTTAAGGGTTCCCACGAGCAGTACTTC. This sequence encodes CASSFKGSHEQYF. The chain joins TRBV12-3 or TRBV12-4 to TRBJ2-7; no clear D gene. The V end lost 3 bases, the J end lost 5 bases, and 11 bases lay between the germline ends. The CDR3 has 13 residues.

In regard to this clonotype: This may come from a read error, since a much larger clone is one base off. The chain combines TRBV12-3 or TRBV12-4 with TRBJ2-3; 9 nucleotides match TRBD2. The CDR3 contains 15 residues. CDR3 region: CASRDGGGGTDMQYF. CDR3 DNA sequence: TGTGCCAGCAGAGACGGCGGGGGGGGCACAGATATGCAGTATTTT.

The chain uses TRBV7-9 and TRBJ2-7; the D gene could be TRBD1 or TRBD2 (5 bases each). The CDR3 loop spans 14 amino acids. Looked up from germline, CDR1 is SEHNR and CDR2 is FQNEAQ (reference sequence). V was cut by 2 bases and J by 3 bases, with 11 bases left in between. CDR3 nucleotides: TGTGCCAGCAGCTTAAGGACGGGACGCTACGAGCAGTACTTC. Translating gives CASSLRTGRYEQYF.

This clonotype was recorded many times. This clone may be a read error of a much larger clone one base away. The rearrangement joins TRBV6-1 to TRBJ2-5, with D possibly matching TRBD1 (7 bases). The CDR3 has 13 amino acids. Germline V CDR1 and CDR2: MNHNS, SASEGT. V was clipped by 7 bases and J by 4 bases, with 13 bases between them. The DNA of the CDR3 is TGTGCCAGCAATGCCCAGGGGGGAGAGACCCAGTACTTC. Encoded protein: CASNAQGGETQYF.